This TCR beta chain was profiled in a study of T cell responses to AZD1222 COVID-19 vaccine. The CDR3 consists of 14 residues. CDR1 is LNHNV and CDR2 is YYDKDF in the germline V gene (reference sequence). With V trimmed by 2 bases and J by 8 bases, 8 bases remained unmatched. Assay: immunoSEQ multiplex PCR; the TCRdb copy retains only in-frame clones and omits some. The sample has about 99,000 clones, roughly 92% seen once. The source of this sequence is an adult in good health. The source material was peripheral blood, sampled on day 0 of AZD1222 vaccination. The chain combines TRBV15 with TRBJ1-2, with TRBD1 identical over 7 bases. CDR3 protein: CATSRTGTEGGYTF. The CDR3 nucleotides read TGTGCCACCAGCAGAACAGGGACAGAAGGGGGCTACACCTTC.